This T cell receptor beta chain appears in the sequencing data of a study of T cell repertoires in cytomegalovirus infection. Study as a whole: Matching HLA type and CMV infection were both indicated by public TCR beta signatures. Study-wide points: Identification of carriers of CMV plus the relevant HLA was achieved through cumulative public TCR beta family frequency. HLA-C-restricted TCR beta clonotypes specific for CMV led the ex vivo response.

The V gene end was trimmed by 4 bases and the J gene end by 2 bases; junction bases not matched to a gene: 12. CDR3 size: 19 residues. CDR1 and CDR2 (germline): LGHDT, YNNKEL (reference sequence). One entry per CDR3 protein results from TCRdb running MiXCR on the reads. This table holds around 260,000 distinct CDR3 sequences, less than 9.5% found once. This clonotype was detected many times. What it binds is not known. This receptor was taken from a human donor in good health (CMV status not recorded). Some clones in this sample may be carry-over from other donors' samples. V usage is TRBV3-1 and J usage is TRBJ2-6, with 9 nucleotides matching TRBD1. Input material: PBMCs. The CDR3 sequence is CASSPLVGQGTPGANVLTF. In DNA, the CDR3 is TGTGCCAGCAGCCCCCTCGTTGGACAGGGGACCCCTGGGGCCAACGTCCTGACTTTC.